This TCR beta chain came from a study of spatial heterogeneity in lung cancer. Findings and limits, study-wide: In blood, ubiquitous expanded tumor TCRs appeared more at resection than follow-up.

Individually, TCR cDNA molecules were each labelled with a unique molecular identifier. MiXCR was run by TCRdb on the 5' RACE reads, yielding one entry per CDR3 protein. In the table there are some 2,100 distinct CDR3 sequences, roughly 21% of which are singletons. This CDR3 region has 16 residues. CDR1 is MNHEY and CDR2 is SMNVEV in the germline V gene (reference sequence). With 0 bases removed from V and 3 bases from J, the gap between germline ends came to 14 bases. This clonotype counts as medium-sized. Its antigen is not identified. Time point given: sample taken at primary tumor resection. Whole RNA, which was extracted from tumor, nontumor lung tissue or frozen PBMC, was sequenced without any cell sorting. There were 70 to 80 donors, all of them untreated patients with early-stage non-small cell lung cancer.

The origin of this receptor is a male donor with early-stage non-small cell lung cancer. Material: PBMCs, obtained at surgery. This sequence joins TRBV27 and TRBJ2-5; D might be TRBD2 (6 bases). This CDR3 is CASSLSSFGGKETQYF. The DNA for the CDR3 is TGTGCCAGCAGTTTATCCTCATTCGGAGGGAAAGAGACCCAGTACTTC.